These 13 T cell receptor beta chains originate from one sample sequenced in a study of CD8+ T cells in alopecia areata. Sequencing relied on a cDNA template that was reverse transcribed from extracted RNA. Produced via immunoSEQ multiplex PCR; TCRdb's table is partial and in-frame only. The data contain 150,000 to 200,000 clones, 50% to 65% of them seen just once; the ten biggest clones take up over 4%. Specimen: CD4+ T cells sorted from blood. These receptors were collected from a human donor in good health.

The chain carries TRBV2 and TRBJ2-2, with 8 bases fitting TRBD2. Trimming removed 10 bases from V and 5 bases from J; junction bases left unmatched: 12. CDR3 length: 15 amino acids. CDR1 and CDR2 (germline): SNHLY, FYNNEI. This CDR3 reads CATLASGRATGELFF. DNA for the CDR3: TGTGCCACCCTGGCCAGCGGGAGAGCTACCGGGGAGCTGTTTTTT.

This chain connects TRBV30 to TRBJ1-3; unclear D gene. This CDR3 contains 11 residues. Germline V lookup: CDR1 GTSNPN, CDR2 SVGIG (reference sequence). The V end lost 5 bases, the J end lost 8 bases, and 10 bases lay between the germline ends. Here the CDR3 DNA reads TGTGCCTGGTCTATAGCGGACACCATATATTTT. This sequence encodes CAWSIADTIYF.

The chain couples TRBV28 to TRBJ1-3; D gene ambiguous. Germline loops: CDR1 MDHEN, CDR2 SYDVKM. The CDR3 extends over 14 amino acids. The germline V and J ends were trimmed by 2 bases and 1 base, with 6 bases remaining between them. Here the CDR3 reads CASSLHRSGNTIYF. In DNA form, the CDR3 reads TGTGCCAGCAGTTTACATCGGTCTGGAAACACCATATATTTT.

This chain links TRBV7-2 with TRBJ2-5; a weak D match, TRBD2 (6 bases). V gave up 3 bases and J gave up 1 base, with 12 bases separating them. Germline CDR1 reads SGHTA; CDR2 reads FQGNSA. There are 15 residues in the CDR3. Here the CDR3 DNA reads TGTGCCAGCAGCTTGGCCGGGAGTCCCCAAGAGACCCAGTACTTC. It translates to CASSLAGSPQETQYF. The whole variable domain, remainder taken from reference TRBV7-2 and TRBJ2-5, is GAGVSQSPSNKVTEKGKDVELRCDPISGHTALYWYRQSLGQGLEFLIYFQGNSAPDKSGLPSDRFSAERTGGSVSTLTIQRTQQEDSAVYLCASSLAGSPQETQYFGPGTRLLVL.

CDR3 loop: CASSVRGTPAEETQYF. The CDR3 nucleotides are TGTGCCAGCAGCGTACGGGGGACCCCTGCCGAAGAGACCCAGTACTTC. V is TRBV9 and J is TRBJ2-5; maybe TRBD2 (6 bases). Trimming took off 1 base at V and 3 bases at J, with 16 bases between the two ends. This CDR3 comprises 16 residues. CDR1 is SGDLS and CDR2 is YYNGEE in the germline V gene.

V gene TRBV15 combines with J gene TRBJ2-3; D is uncertain. V lost 6 bases and J lost 5, with 12 bases in between. Germline loops: CDR1 LNHNV, CDR2 YYDKDF (reference sequence). The CDR3 runs to 13 residues. The CDR3 bases are TGTGCCACCAGAAAACCTCCGGTAGATACGCAGTATTTT. Amino acids: CATRKPPVDTQYF.

V and J are TRBV29-1 and TRBJ2-7; no firm D call. CDR3 length equals 13 residues. Germline values: CDR1 SQVTM, CDR2 ANQGSEA. V lost 4 bases to trimming and J lost 3 bases, with 13 bases between them. The CDR3 nucleotides are TGCAGCGTTGCAGTACCTCCCTTCTACGAGCAGTACTTC. This translates into CSVAVPPFYEQYF.

The sample holds a few counts of this clone. This chain joins TRBV6-5 and TRBJ2-3; TRBD2 aligns across 9 bases. CDR1 and CDR2 from the germline V gene are MNHEY and SVGAGI. The CDR3 extends over 14 amino acids. V was pared by 5 bases and J by 4 bases, with 4 bases of the junction left unmatched. As DNA, the CDR3 is TGTGCCAGCAGTAATAGCGGGAGTTCAGATACGCAGTATTTT. Protein: CASSNSGSSDTQYF.

This clone appeared a single time. The junction differs from germline at one of its ends, possibly a read error. The chain has TRBV27 and TRBJ2-6; tentative D call: TRBD2 (5 bases). This CDR3 has 13 residues. Germline-derived CDR1 and CDR2 are MNHEY and SMNVEV (reference sequence). For the CDR3, the DNA is TGCGCCATAGGGAGCTCTGGGGCCAACGTCCTGACTTTC. Its protein is CAIGSSGANVLTF.

The V and J genes are TRBV6-5 and TRBJ2-7; D may be TRBD1 (6 bases). The germline V and J ends were trimmed by 0 bases and 0 bases, with 9 bases remaining between them. Germline V gene data show CDR1 as MNHEY and CDR2 as SVGAGI. The CDR3 totals 15 residues. As DNA, the CDR3 is TGTGCCAGCAGTTACTCACAGGGAAGCTCCTACGAGCAGTACTTC. Translating gives CASSYSQGSSYEQYF.

This clone was detected only a few times. J is TRBJ2-1 and V is TRBV2; D is unclear. CDR3 length equals 11 residues. Germline-derived CDR1 and CDR2 are SNHLY and FYNNEI. V was trimmed by 3 bases and J by 10 bases, leaving 7 bases between them. CDR3 nucleotides: TGTGCCAGCAGTGAGCTCCTGGAGCAGTTCTTC. Amino acids: CASSELLEQFF.

The table lists this clone with a few counts. The chain recombines TRBV6-5 with TRBJ2-1; D is uncertain. CDR3 size: 14 residues. CDR1 is MNHEY and CDR2 is SVGAGI in the germline V gene. V lost 6 bases to trimming and J lost 8 bases, with 17 bases between them. In nucleotides, the CDR3 is TGTGCCAGCAGCAAACCCGATGTGGGCGATGAGCAGTTCTTC. This sequence encodes CASSKPDVGDEQFF.

Only a few counts were recorded for this clone. The chain has TRBV7-2 and TRBJ2-5, with 11 positions matching TRBD2. The germline V gene encodes CDR1 SGHTA and CDR2 FQGNSA. Trimming took 4 bases from V and 7 from J; bases not matched to a gene: 8. CDR3 length: 15 residues. The CDR3 nucleotides read TGTGCCAGCAGCTGGGGACTAGCGGAAGGGCTGACCCAGTACTTC. Protein sequence: CASSWGLAEGLTQYF.